This TCR beta chain was obtained from a study of T cell responses to AZD1222 COVID-19 vaccine (dated by TCRdb to the early 2020s). Study-wide context: AZD1222 recipients with second doses at about 4 weeks or about 12 weeks were pooled, because spike-specific TCR depth and breadth did not differ between schedules. A total of approximately 230 trial participants underwent TCR sequencing, of whom 200 to 220 received two doses of AZD1222 and around 26 received two doses of the MenACWY control vaccine. Trial participants were enrolled into age subgroups of 18-55, 56-69 and 70-plus years, which contained around 140, 26 and 57 TCR-sequenced participants, respectively.

The CDR3 regions of human TCRbeta chains were analyzed by immunosequencing. On the study's bioinformatics: TCRs in the repertoires were compared against a reference library of SARS-CoV-2-specific TCRs that had been generated with the MIRA antigen-specificity platform. Breadth was defined as the fraction of unique TCRs that were SARS-CoV-2-associated, and depth was defined as the fraction of total T cells that were SARS-CoV-2-associated. Using the MIRA data, every spike-specific TCR was mapped to the spike region that the TCR reacted to and assigned to either a CD4 or a CD8 class. Log10-transformed breadth and depth values were compared by one-way ANOVA with Sidak's multiple comparisons tests. Sourced from immuneACCESS, this table was stored by TCRdb with only in-frame sequences that have V and J called. A share of the clones is absent; for the studies checked, an unresolved V gene accounts for under half, and the remainder has no known explanation. V and J calls and clone size are given by that table; D and trimming were obtained from the DNA. A total of about 110,000 clones appear in this sample, about four fifths of them only once. The top ten constitute roughly 5% of the sample.

A note on this clone: Its antigen is currently not known. Base-call qualities are not available, and no considerably larger clone is one nucleotide away.

Results the study describes overall, beyond this receptor: A significant rise in spike-specific TCR breadth and depth was observed after two AZD1222 doses relative to day 0 and relative to MenACWY recipients. Because no day 14 peak-response samples were available, the repertoires could be characterized only after the peak T cell response. In the small 56-69-year group, the increase in depth fell short of significance, most likely because of low power. The whole spike protein was spanned by vaccine-associated CD4 TCRs, and dominant responses were seen in regions 160-218 and 743-854. Most participants were white British and females outnumbered males, and the authors suggested that clonal diversity may have been underestimated. Epitopes outside the regions mutated in the B.1.351 and B.1.1.7 variants were reportedly recognized by nearly half of the unique spike-specific TCRs. Only five or six AZD1222 recipients were SARS-CoV-2 seropositive at baseline, limiting conclusions about previously exposed vaccinees.

From its cysteine to its phenylalanine, the CDR3 spans 15 amino acids. The DNA shown is the 45-base CDR3, in frame from base 1. V loses 3 bases, J loses 5 bases, and the germline ends lie 12 bases apart. The germline V gene yields SGDLS for CDR1 and YYNGEE for CDR2. Per the publication, the time point label means: baseline before first vaccination. Vaccinee samples came from UK trials COV001 and COV002, including a single-blind randomized controlled phase 2/3 trial of AZD1222 (ChAdOx1 nCoV-19) in healthy adults. Trial participant PBMC samples were collected at day 0 and day 28 after the second dose for TCRbeta chain sequencing.

This specimen was peripheral blood, taken on day 0 of AZD1222 vaccination. This receptor was taken from an adult in good health. The rearranged segments are TRBV9 and TRBJ1-6, with TRBD1 as a weak D call on 6 bases. The CDR3 protein is CASSERGGNNSPLHF. The nucleotide sequence reads TGTGCCAGCAGCGAGAGAGGGGGTAATAATTCACCCCTCCACTTT.